These 31 T cell receptor beta chains share one sample of origin, sequenced in a study of vaccination and CD4 T cells after COVID-19. These receptors lack a known antigen. Scientists ran DNA taken from cultured CD4+ T cells through the Oncomine TCR Beta short-read assay for sequencing. TCRdb analysed the PCR reads with MiXCR anew, one entry per CDR3 protein. In the table there are some 18,000 distinct CDR3 sequences, about 77% of which are singletons. Treatment: approximately 9-day PBMC culture with coronavirus spike peptide pools or control peptides (ViraFEST assay). This sample comprised CD4+ T cells from blood, cultured in vitro, obtained after SARS-CoV-2 vaccination. The receptors come from a human donor who received a COVID-19 vaccine.

The chain carries TRBV25-1 and TRBJ1-6; 10 bases align to TRBD1. CDR1 and CDR2 (germline): MGHDK, SYGVNS. The CDR3 consists of 13 residues. The trim removed 11 bases at V and 10 bases at J, leaving 8 bases unmatched. DNA for the CDR3: TGTGCCGCTGGCGGACAGGGGGGCTCACCCCTCCACTTT. This sequence encodes CAAGGQGGSPLHF. The entire variable domain, with the rest obtained from reference TRBV25-1 and TRBJ1-6, is as follows: EADIYQTPRYLVIGTGKKITLECSQTMGHDKMYWYQQDPGMELHLIHYSYGVNSTEKGDLSSESTVSRIRTEHFPLTLESARPSHTSQYLCAAGGQGGSPLHFGNGTRLTVT.

The chain is built from TRBV24-1 and TRBJ2-3; 11 bases fit TRBD2. This CDR3 contains 16 residues. Germline CDR1 reads KGHDR; CDR2 reads SFDVKD. V was clipped by 3 bases and J by 3 bases; unmatched bases: 4. Here the CDR3 DNA reads TGTGCCACCAGTGATAGACTAGCGGGGAGGACAGATACGCAGTATTTT. Encoded protein: CATSDRLAGRTDTQYF.

The chain couples TRBV12-3 or TRBV12-4 to TRBJ2-7; tentative D call: TRBD1 (5 bases). This CDR3 comprises 16 residues. V dropped 3 bases and J dropped 2 bases, with 17 bases sitting between them. CDR3 DNA: TGTGCCAGCAGTTTTACCCAGTCAGGGATTCCCTACGAGCAGTACTTC. It is translated as CASSFTQSGIPYEQYF.

V is TRBV6-1 and J is TRBJ2-5, with D maybe TRBD1 (6 bases). Germline CDR1 and CDR2: MNHNS and SASEGT. This CDR3 comprises 16 residues. Trimming cost V 6 bases and J 2 bases, with 19 bases left between them. The CDR3 DNA sequence: TGTGCCAGCAGGGGCGTAATCGGACAGAATCAAGAGACCCAGTACTTC. Its translation: CASRGVIGQNQETQYF.

The V and J genes are TRBV6-2 or TRBV6-3 and TRBJ2-3; tentative D call: TRBD2 (6 bases). With 0 bases removed from V and 2 bases from J, the gap between germline ends came to 15 bases. The CDR3 length is 17 residues. Germline V CDR1 and CDR2: MNHEY, SVGEGT. CDR3: CASSYSGVSGYTDTQYF. CDR3 coding DNA: TGTGCCAGCAGTTACTCGGGGGTTAGCGGCTACACAGATACGCAGTATTTT.

The chain joins TRBV30 to TRBJ1-5; perhaps TRBD1 as D (6 bases). Germline V gene sequence: CDR1 GTSNPN, CDR2 SVGIG (reference sequence). This CDR3 contains 17 residues. Trimming removed 3 bases at V and 5 bases at J, with 23 bases between. CDR3 DNA sequence: TGTGCCTGGAGAAGTCATACGGGGGCGGACAGAGATCAGCCCCAGCATTTT. It codes for CAWRSHTGADRDQPQHF. The full variable domain, in which reference TRBV30 and TRBJ1-5 provide the parts outside the CDR3, is SQTIHQWPATLVQPVGSPLSLECTVEGTSNPNLYWYRQAAGRGLQLLFYSVGIGQISSEVPQNLSASRPQDRQFILSSKKLLLSDSGFYLCAWRSHTGADRDQPQHFGDGTRLSIL.

This clonotype was picked up a small number of times. V gene TRBV15 combines with J gene TRBJ1-1; D unresolved. The CDR3 sequence is 14 residues long. The germline gives CDR1 LNHNV, CDR2 YYDKDF (reference sequence). V lost 0 bases and J lost 7, with 12 bases in between. DNA for the CDR3: TGTGCCACCAGCAGAGATTCGCTCGCAAATGAAGCTTTCTTT. This translates into CATSRDSLANEAFF.

This clonotype was found a few times. V is TRBV6-5 and J is TRBJ2-4, with D hard to call. Germline V gene data show CDR1 as MNHEY and CDR2 as SVGAGI. The ends were cut back, 2 bases at V and 6 bases at J, with 11 bases in the middle. CDR3 length: 14 residues. CDR3 coding DNA: TGTGCCAGCAGTTACGAAGCCTCATCAAACATTCAGTACTTC. Its translation is CASSYEASSNIQYF.

The J gene is TRBJ1-6, the V gene TRBV6-1; D is possibly TRBD1 (5 bases). The CDR3 is 13 residues long. CDR1 is MNHNS, CDR2 SASEGT, per germline. The V end was cut by 3 bases, the J end by 9 bases, with 9 bases between. CDR3 loop: CASSEMRGSPLHF. For the CDR3, the DNA is TGTGCCAGCAGTGAGATGAGGGGTTCACCCCTCCACTTT.

This clonotype has just a few counts. This chain joins TRBV20-1 and TRBJ2-7, with D perhaps TRBD1 or TRBD2 (5 bases each). The length of the CDR3 is 13 residues. Germline CDR1 and CDR2: DFQATT and SNEGSKA (reference sequence). The V end lost 3 bases, the J end lost 5 bases, and 14 bases lay between the germline ends. Here the CDR3 DNA reads TGCAGTGCTAGTTGGGGGACGTCGGACGAGCAGTACTTC. Translated: CSASWGTSDEQYF.

The rearrangement links TRBV20-1 to TRBJ2-7; tentatively, D is TRBD2 (5 bases). Germline-derived CDR1 and CDR2 are DFQATT and SNEGSKA (reference sequence). Trimming left V 0 bases short and J 3 bases short, with 15 bases between. This CDR3 region has 15 residues. The CDR3: CSARDVARNNYEQYF. For the CDR3, the DNA is TGCAGTGCTAGAGACGTAGCGAGAAACAACTACGAGCAGTACTTC.

The gene calls are TRBV18 and TRBJ2-3, with TRBD2 identical over 13 bases. Trimming cost V 3 bases and J 6 bases; bases outside gene matches: 3. CDR3 size: 15 residues. CDR1 KGHSH and CDR2 LQKENI come from the germline V gene. The chain's CDR3 is CASSPTGLAGDTQYF. CDR3 nucleotide sequence: TGTGCCAGCTCACCGACGGGACTAGCGGGGGATACGCAGTATTTT.

This chain joins TRBV20-1 and TRBJ1-5, with D possibly being TRBD1 (5 bases). This CDR3 spans 18 amino acids. Germline V gene lookup returns CDR1 DFQATT and CDR2 SNEGSKA (reference sequence). V lost 0 bases and J 4 bases, leaving 22 bases between the germline ends. CDR3: CSARDDAGALRGNQPQHF. CDR3 DNA sequence: TGCAGTGCTAGAGATGATGCTGGGGCCCTTCGTGGTAATCAGCCCCAGCATTTT.

This clonotype was picked up one time. The rearrangement joins TRBV20-1 to TRBJ1-6; D may be TRBD1 (5 bases). Germline V CDR1 and CDR2: DFQATT, SNEGSKA (reference sequence). V was shortened by 2 bases and J by 15 bases, with 20 bases between the two germline ends. There are 14 residues in the CDR3. CDR3 nucleotide sequence: TGCAGTGCTAGAACCGAGACAGCGGCCGACGTCCTCCACTTT. It translates to CSARTETAADVLHF.

This clonotype was seen only once. The rearrangement links TRBV7-6 to TRBJ2-7; D might be TRBD1 or TRBD2, each matching 6 bases. Germline V CDR1 and CDR2: SGHVS, FNYEAQ. V was pared by 5 bases and J by 2 bases, with 13 bases between. This CDR3 is built from 14 residues. The CDR3 sequence is CASSLPGGTYEQYF. The DNA of the CDR3 is TGTGCCAGCAGCCTCCCCGGGGGCACCTACGAGCAGTACTTC.

The gene calls are TRBV10-3 and TRBJ1-6; D is unclear. Germline CDR1 is ENHRY and CDR2 is SYGVKD. The V and J ends lost 6 bases and 10 bases respectively, with 13 bases between them. This CDR3 spans 13 amino acids. The CDR3 sequence: CAIRDGPLSPLHF. The CDR3 nucleotides are TGTGCCATCAGGGACGGTCCACTATCACCCCTCCACTTT.

The gene calls are TRBV11-3 and TRBJ2-3; TRBD2 matches 9 bases. V lost 0 bases and J lost 6; bases outside the gene matches: 10. CDR3 length: 17 amino acids. Germline V CDR1 and CDR2: SGHNT, YENEEA. This chain's CDR3 is CASSLDLPAGGLDTQYF. DNA of the CDR3: TGTGCCAGCAGCTTAGATCTACCAGCGGGGGGTCTTGATACGCAGTATTTT. The variable domain in full, completed from reference TRBV11-3 and TRBJ2-3, reads EAGVVQSPRYKIIEKKQPVAFWCNPISGHNTLYWYLQNLGQGPELLIRYENEEAVDDSQLPKDRFSAERLKGVDSTLKIQPAELGDSAVYLCASSLDLPAGGLDTQYFGPGTRLTVL.

The chain joins TRBV6-1 to TRBJ1-6, with a possible D match to TRBD1 (6 bases). This CDR3 has 13 residues. Trimming cost V 6 bases and J 5 bases, with 8 bases left between them. Germline V gene data show CDR1 as MNHNS and CDR2 as SASEGT. The CDR3 sequence is CASSGQHNSPLHF. In nucleotides, the CDR3 is TGTGCCAGCAGCGGACAGCATAATTCACCCCTCCACTTT.

The chain is built from TRBV30 and TRBJ1-1; weak D call: TRBD1 (6 bases). The germline gives CDR1 GTSNPN, CDR2 SVGIG (reference sequence). V was pared by 3 bases and J by 1 base, with 12 bases between. This CDR3 has 14 amino acids. This CDR3 reads CAWRGDRRNTEAFF. Here the CDR3 DNA reads TGTGCCTGGAGGGGCGACAGGCGGAACACTGAAGCTTTCTTT.

V usage is TRBV6-2 or TRBV6-3 and J usage is TRBJ1-1, with D possibly TRBD1 on 5 matching bases. The CDR3 sequence is 17 residues long. Looked up from germline, CDR1 is MNHEY and CDR2 is SVGEGT. Trimming removed 7 bases at V and 1 base at J, with 22 bases between. CDR3 sequence reads: CASNGFGAGRANTEAFF. The CDR3 DNA is TGTGCCAGCAATGGGTTCGGAGCAGGCAGGGCGAACACTGAAGCTTTCTTT.

This sequence joins TRBV12-3 or TRBV12-4 and TRBJ1-6; 9 nucleotides align to TRBD1. This CDR3 has 14 amino acids. Germline trimming cut 1 base from V and 9 bases from J; bases unmatched to any gene: 1. The CDR3 is CASSLGTGVSPLHF. In DNA form, the CDR3 reads TGTGCCAGCAGTTTAGGGACAGGGGTTTCACCCCTCCACTTT.

The V and J genes are TRBV19 and TRBJ2-5; D is perhaps TRBD1 (6 bases). Germline assignment: CDR1 LNHDA and CDR2 SQIVND (reference sequence). The CDR3 consists of 14 residues. Trimming took off 3 bases at V and 4 bases at J, with 12 bases between the two ends. As DNA, the CDR3 is TGTGCCAGTAGTATCATTGCAGGGGCAGAGACCCAGTACTTC. Its protein product is CASSIIAGAETQYF.

This clonotype was recorded a few times. The V gene is TRBV19, the J gene TRBJ1-2; 12 nucleotides line up with TRBD1. Germline values: CDR1 LNHDA, CDR2 SQIVND (reference sequence). Trimming took 1 base from V and 8 from J; bases not matched to a gene: 2. CDR3 length: 14 amino acids. CDR3 DNA sequence: TGTGCCAGTAGTATAGTTGGGACAGGGGGCGGCTACACCTTC. This encodes CASSIVGTGGGYTF.

As regards this clonotype: The junction differs from germline at one of its ends, possibly a read error. The genes are TRBV6-1 and TRBJ2-3, with D maybe TRBD1 (6 bases). The CDR3 length is 14 residues. Germline values: CDR1 MNHNS, CDR2 SASEGT. CDR3 amino acids: CASSPYRTADTQYF. CDR3 DNA sequence: TGTGCCAGCAGTCCCTATCGGACAGCTGATACGCAGTATTTC.

V gene TRBV19 combines with J gene TRBJ1-2; no firm D call. The CDR3 is made up of 13 amino acids. Trimming shortened V by 11 bases and J by 2 bases, and 15 bases separated the two germline ends. Germline V gene data show CDR1 as LNHDA and CDR2 as SQIVND (reference sequence). CDR3 sequence (DNA): TGTGCCGCTGGTGCGGTTGCGAACTATGGCTACACCTTC. It is translated as CAAGAVANYGYTF. Filled out from reference TRBV19 and TRBJ1-2, the complete variable domain reads DGGITQSPKYLFRKEGQNVTLSCEQNLNHDAMYWYRQDPGQGLRLIYYSQIVNDFQKGDIAEGYSVSREKKESFPLTVTSAQKNPTAFYLCAAGAVANYGYTFGSGTRLTVV.

This chain uses TRBV20-1 with TRBJ2-7; tentative D call: TRBD2 (6 bases). The CDR3 totals 12 residues. Trimming removed 6 bases at V and 2 bases at J, with 11 bases between. From germline, CDR1 is DFQATT and CDR2 SNEGSKA (reference sequence). The CDR3 DNA sequence: TGCAGTGCCCCCGCTAGCGCCTACGAGCAGTACTTC. Its protein is CSAPASAYEQYF.

The V gene is TRBV7-2, the J gene TRBJ2-5, with D possibly being TRBD2 (5 bases). CDR1 and CDR2 from the germline V gene are SGHTA and FQGNSA. This CDR3 contains 17 residues. Trimming took 3 bases from V and 3 from J, leaving 20 bases between them. The CDR3 DNA reads as TGTGCCAGCAGCTTTGTTTCCTTCTTCGGGGTAGAAGAGACCCAGTACTTC. Translation gives CASSFVSFFGVEETQYF.

This rearrangement joins TRBV20-1 to TRBJ1-5, with 8 nucleotides matching TRBD1. Germline V gene sequence: CDR1 DFQATT, CDR2 SNEGSKA (reference sequence). V shed 4 bases, J shed 5 bases, and the junction held 13 bases outside the gene matches. This CDR3 region has 16 residues. The CDR3 DNA reads TGCAGTGCTAAGGACAGGGCAAGTACTGGGGATCAGCCCCAGCATTTT. This codes for CSAKDRASTGDQPQHF.

V and J are TRBV5-6 and TRBJ2-5; possibly TRBD1 or TRBD2 for D (5 bases each). Trimming shortened V by 4 bases and J by 7 bases, and 20 bases separated the two germline ends. Germline lookup yields CDR1 SGHDT and CDR2 YYEEEE. The CDR3 runs 15 residues. CDR3 nucleotides: TGTGCCAGCAGCGCCTCCGGGACCCCCTCGGGGACCCAGTACTTC. Protein product: CASSASGTPSGTQYF.

The rearrangement links TRBV6-2 or TRBV6-3 to TRBJ2-7, with D possibly matching TRBD1 (6 bases). CDR1 is MNHEY and CDR2 is SVGEGT in the germline V gene. The length of the CDR3 is 12 residues. V lost 7 bases, J lost 6 bases, and 13 bases lay in between. Written as DNA, the CDR3 is TGTGCCAGCACCGAACAGGGCGCCGAGCAGTACTTC. It yields the protein CASTEQGAEQYF.

This clonotype was picked up a small number of times. The V and J genes are TRBV19 and TRBJ1-5; D uncertain. The germline gives CDR1 LNHDA, CDR2 SQIVND (reference sequence). This CDR3 spans 15 amino acids. Trimming stripped 3 bases from V and 6 bases from J, with 15 bases between. The CDR3 reads CASSMGPVEGQPQHF. CDR3 nucleotide sequence: TGTGCCAGTAGTATGGGTCCGGTGGAGGGTCAGCCCCAGCATTTT.